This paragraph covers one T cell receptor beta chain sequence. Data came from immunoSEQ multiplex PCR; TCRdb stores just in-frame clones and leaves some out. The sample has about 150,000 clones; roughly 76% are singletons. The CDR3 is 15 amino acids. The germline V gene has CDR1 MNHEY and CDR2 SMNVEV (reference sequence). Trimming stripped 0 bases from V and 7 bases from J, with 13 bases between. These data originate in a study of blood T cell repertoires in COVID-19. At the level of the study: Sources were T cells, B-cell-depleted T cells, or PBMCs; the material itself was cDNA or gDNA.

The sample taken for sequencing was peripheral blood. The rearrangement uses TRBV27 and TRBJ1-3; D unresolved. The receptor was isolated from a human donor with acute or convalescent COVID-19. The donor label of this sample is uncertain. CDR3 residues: CASSLSRRTKNTIYF. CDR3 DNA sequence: TGTGCCAGCAGTTTATCGAGGAGGACTAAGAACACCATATATTTT.